This T cell receptor (beta chain) was profiled in a study of shared clonotypes between healthy human individuals. Regarding the study as a whole: The study's rarefaction showed incomplete sorted-subset sequencing despite large depth. Researchers sampled blood only, noting tissue repertoires likely differ.

Using immunoSEQ multiplex PCR, the repertoire was profiled, and TCRdb retains in-frame clones only, with some absent. Of roughly 2.2 million clones in the sample, less than 95% were seen once. The CDR3 length is 15 residues. With 3 bases removed from V and 5 bases from J, the gap between germline ends came to 14 bases. Germline-derived CDR1 and CDR2 are MNHNY and SVGAGI (reference sequence). Details on this clone: As yet, its antigen is unknown.

The source of this sequence is a man younger than 35 in good health. Some clones in this sample may be carry-over from other donors' samples. The sequenced sample was naive CD4+ T cells from PBMCs. The subset is: CD45RA+ positively selected. The gene calls are TRBV6-6 and TRBJ1-5; tentatively, D is TRBD1 (6 bases). The CDR3 nucleotides read TGTGCCAGCAGTTATTCAGGGGCGCGGGATCAGCCCCAGCATTTT. Protein product: CASSYSGARDQPQHF.